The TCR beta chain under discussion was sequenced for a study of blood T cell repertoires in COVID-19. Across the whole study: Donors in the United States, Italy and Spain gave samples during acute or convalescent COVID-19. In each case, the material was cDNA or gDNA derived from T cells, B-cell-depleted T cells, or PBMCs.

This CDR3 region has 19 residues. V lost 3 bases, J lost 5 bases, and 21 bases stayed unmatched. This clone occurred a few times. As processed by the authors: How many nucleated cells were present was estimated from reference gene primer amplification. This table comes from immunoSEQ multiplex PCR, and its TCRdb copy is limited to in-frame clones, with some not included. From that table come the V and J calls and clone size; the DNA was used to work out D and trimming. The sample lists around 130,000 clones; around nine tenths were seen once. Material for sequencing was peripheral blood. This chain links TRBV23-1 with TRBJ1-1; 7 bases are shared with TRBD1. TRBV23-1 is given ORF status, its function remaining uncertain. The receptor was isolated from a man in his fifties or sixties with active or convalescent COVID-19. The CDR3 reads CASSHHGIHRGWYRTEAFF. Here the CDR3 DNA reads TGCGCCAGCAGTCATCACGGTATCCACAGGGGATGGTATCGTACTGAAGCTTTCTTT.